What follows are 4 T cell receptor beta chains derived from one specimen sequenced in a study of T cell responses to AZD1222 COVID-19 vaccine. Sequencing was performed with immunoSEQ multiplex PCR; in TCRdb, only in-frame clones are kept and a portion is missing. The table includes some 120,000 clones, just over 85% detected once. The material was peripheral blood, obtained on day 0 of AZD1222 vaccination. The source is an adult in good health.

V gene TRBV6-5 combines with J gene TRBJ1-5, with TRBD1 as a possible D gene (5 bases). With 8 bases removed from V and 3 bases from J, the gap between germline ends came to 11 bases. CDR3 length: 13 residues. Germline V CDR1 and CDR2: MNHEY, SVGAGI. The CDR3 loop reads CASGAGFNQPQHF. In DNA, the CDR3 is TGTGCCAGCGGGGCGGGGTTCAATCAGCCCCAGCATTTT.

The chain uses TRBV15 and TRBJ2-1, with 7 bases fitting TRBD1. Germline V gives CDR1 LNHNV, CDR2 YYDKDF (reference sequence). The CDR3 contains 17 residues. J gave up 2 bases and V 2 bases, and 9 bases lay outside the gene matches. The DNA for the CDR3 is TGTGCCACCAGCAGAATGCCCGGGACAGTCACCTACAATGAGCAGTTCTTC. Translated, it gives CATSRMPGTVTYNEQFF.

J is TRBJ1-1 and V is TRBV4-1; 7 bases line up with TRBD1. Germline CDR1 is MGHRA and CDR2 is YSYEKL. This CDR3 comprises 14 residues. V lost 0 bases to trimming and J lost 6 bases; unmatched junction nucleotides: 4. The CDR3: CASSQEQGFAEAFF. The CDR3, as DNA: TGCGCCAGCAGCCAAGAACAGGGGTTCGCTGAAGCTTTCTTT.

The V call is TRBV7-9, the J call TRBJ2-7; TRBD1 might be the D (6 bases). CDR1 is SEHNR, CDR2 FQNEAQ, per germline (reference sequence). The CDR3 sequence is 14 residues long. V was pared by 4 bases and J by 2 bases, with 12 bases between. Here the CDR3 reads CASSWTDGPYEQYF. The CDR3 DNA reads TGTGCCAGCAGCTGGACAGATGGCCCCTACGAGCAGTACTTC.